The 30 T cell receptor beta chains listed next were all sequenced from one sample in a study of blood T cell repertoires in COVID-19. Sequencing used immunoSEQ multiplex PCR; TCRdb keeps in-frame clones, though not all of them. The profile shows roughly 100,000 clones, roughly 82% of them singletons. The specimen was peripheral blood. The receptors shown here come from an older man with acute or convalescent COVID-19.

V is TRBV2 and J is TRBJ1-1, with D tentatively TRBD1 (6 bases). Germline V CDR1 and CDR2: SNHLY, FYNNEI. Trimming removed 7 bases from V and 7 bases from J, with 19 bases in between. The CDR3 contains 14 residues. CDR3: CASTSLWGGVEAFF. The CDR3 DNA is TGTGCCAGCACTTCCCTTTGGGGGGGCGTTGAAGCTTTCTTT.

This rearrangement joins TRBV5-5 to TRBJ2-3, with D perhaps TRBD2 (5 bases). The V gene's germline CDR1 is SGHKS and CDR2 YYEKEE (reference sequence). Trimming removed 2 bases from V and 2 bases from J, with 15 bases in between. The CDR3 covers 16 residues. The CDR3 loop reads CASSFLANKNTDTQYF. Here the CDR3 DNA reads TGTGCCAGCAGCTTTCTAGCCAATAAAAACACAGATACGCAGTATTTT.

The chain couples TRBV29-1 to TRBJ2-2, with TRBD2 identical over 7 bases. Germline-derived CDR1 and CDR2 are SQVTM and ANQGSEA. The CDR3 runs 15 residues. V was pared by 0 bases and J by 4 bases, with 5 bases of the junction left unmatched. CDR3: CSVEDLGEGTGELFF. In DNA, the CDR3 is TGCAGCGTTGAAGATCTGGGGGAGGGCACCGGGGAGCTGTTTTTT.

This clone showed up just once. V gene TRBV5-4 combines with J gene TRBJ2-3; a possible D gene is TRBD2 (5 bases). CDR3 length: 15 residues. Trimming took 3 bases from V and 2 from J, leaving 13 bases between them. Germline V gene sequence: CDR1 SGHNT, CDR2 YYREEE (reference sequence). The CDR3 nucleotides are TGTGCCAGCAGCTCTCGCGGGTCGGCCACAGATACGCAGTATTTT. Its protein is CASSSRGSATDTQYF.

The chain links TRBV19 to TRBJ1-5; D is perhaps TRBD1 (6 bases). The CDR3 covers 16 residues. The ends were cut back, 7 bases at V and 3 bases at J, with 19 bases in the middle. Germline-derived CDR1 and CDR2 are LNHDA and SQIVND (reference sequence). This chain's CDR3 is CASTKGVGMNNQPQHF. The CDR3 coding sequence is TGTGCCAGTACCAAGGGGGTGGGGATGAACAATCAGCCCCAGCATTTT.

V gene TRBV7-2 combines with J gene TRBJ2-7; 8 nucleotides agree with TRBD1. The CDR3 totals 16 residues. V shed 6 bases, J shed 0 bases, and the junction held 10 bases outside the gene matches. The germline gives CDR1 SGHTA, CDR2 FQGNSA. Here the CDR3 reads CASSLQGAPISYEQYF. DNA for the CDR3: TGTGCCAGCAGTCTCCAGGGGGCACCAATCTCCTACGAGCAGTACTTC.

In nucleotides, the CDR3 is TGTGCCAGCAGCCCGGACAGCTATAGCAATCAGCCCCAGCATTTT. Amino acid sequence: CASSPDSYSNQPQHF. V gene TRBV9 combines with J gene TRBJ1-5, with D perhaps matching TRBD1 (6 bases). The CDR3 loop spans 15 amino acids. V lost 4 bases to trimming and J lost 0 bases, with 11 bases between them. Looked up from germline, CDR1 is SGDLS and CDR2 is YYNGEE.

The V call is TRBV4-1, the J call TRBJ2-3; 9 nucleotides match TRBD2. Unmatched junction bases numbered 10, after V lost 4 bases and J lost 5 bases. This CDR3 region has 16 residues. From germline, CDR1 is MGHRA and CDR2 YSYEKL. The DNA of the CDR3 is TGCGCCAGCAGCCCTCAGAGTAGCGGGGGCGGAGATACGCAGTATTTT. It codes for CASSPQSSGGGDTQYF.

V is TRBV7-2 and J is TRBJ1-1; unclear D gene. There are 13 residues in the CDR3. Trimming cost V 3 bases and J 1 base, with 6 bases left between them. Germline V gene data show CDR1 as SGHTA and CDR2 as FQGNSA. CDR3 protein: CASSLRGNTEAFF. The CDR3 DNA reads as TGTGCCAGCAGCTTGCGGGGGAACACTGAAGCTTTCTTT. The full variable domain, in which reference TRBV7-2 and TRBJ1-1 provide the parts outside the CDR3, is GAGVSQSPSNKVTEKGKDVELRCDPISGHTALYWYRQSLGQGLEFLIYFQGNSAPDKSGLPSDRFSAERTGGSVSTLTIQRTQQEDSAVYLCASSLRGNTEAFFGQGTRLTVV.

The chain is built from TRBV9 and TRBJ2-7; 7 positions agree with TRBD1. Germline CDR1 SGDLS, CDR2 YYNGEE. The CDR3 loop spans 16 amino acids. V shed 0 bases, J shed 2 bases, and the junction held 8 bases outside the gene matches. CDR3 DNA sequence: TGTGCCAGCAGCGTAGAAGGACAGGCCTGGACCTACGAGCAGTACTTC. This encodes CASSVEGQAWTYEQYF.

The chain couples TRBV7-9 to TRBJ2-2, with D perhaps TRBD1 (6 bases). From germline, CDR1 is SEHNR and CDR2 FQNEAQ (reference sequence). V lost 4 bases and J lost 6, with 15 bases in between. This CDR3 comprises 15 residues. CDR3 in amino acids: CASSSNRVGAGELFF. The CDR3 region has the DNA TGTGCCAGCAGCTCCAACAGGGTAGGGGCCGGGGAGCTGTTTTTT.

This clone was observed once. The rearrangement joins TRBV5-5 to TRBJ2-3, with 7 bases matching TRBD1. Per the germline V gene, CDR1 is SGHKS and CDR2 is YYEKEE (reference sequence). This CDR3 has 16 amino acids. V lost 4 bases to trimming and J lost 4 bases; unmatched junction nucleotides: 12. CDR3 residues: CASSRQGLPGSDTQYF. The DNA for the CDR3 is TGTGCCAGCAGCCGACAGGGCCTTCCTGGCTCAGATACGCAGTATTTT.

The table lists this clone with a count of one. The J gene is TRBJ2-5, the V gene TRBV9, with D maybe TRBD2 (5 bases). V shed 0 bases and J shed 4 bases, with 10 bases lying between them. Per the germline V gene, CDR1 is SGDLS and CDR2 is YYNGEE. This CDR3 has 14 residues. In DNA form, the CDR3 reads TGTGCCAGCAGCGTAGGCCTAGCATCAGAGACCCAGTACTTC. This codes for CASSVGLASETQYF.

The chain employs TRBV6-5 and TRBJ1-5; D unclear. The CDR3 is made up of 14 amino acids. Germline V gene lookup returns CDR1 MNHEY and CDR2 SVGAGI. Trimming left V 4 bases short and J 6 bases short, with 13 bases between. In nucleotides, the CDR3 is TGTGCCAGCAGTTCCTTAGCACTTACTCAGCCCCAGCATTTT. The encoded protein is CASSSLALTQPQHF.

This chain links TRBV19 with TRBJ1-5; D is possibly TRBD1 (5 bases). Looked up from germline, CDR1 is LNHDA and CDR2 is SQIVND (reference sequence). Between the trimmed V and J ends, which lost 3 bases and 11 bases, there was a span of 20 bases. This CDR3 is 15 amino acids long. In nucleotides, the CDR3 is TGTGCCAGTAGTATCGACCAGGGAGGAATCAGGGCCCAGCATTTT. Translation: CASSIDQGGIRAQHF.

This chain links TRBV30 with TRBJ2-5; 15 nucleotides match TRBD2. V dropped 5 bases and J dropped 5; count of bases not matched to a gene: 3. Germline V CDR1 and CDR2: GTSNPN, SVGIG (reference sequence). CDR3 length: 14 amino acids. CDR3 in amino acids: CAWWGLAGGETQYF. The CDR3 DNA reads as TGTGCCTGGTGGGGACTAGCGGGAGGTGAGACCCAGTACTTC.

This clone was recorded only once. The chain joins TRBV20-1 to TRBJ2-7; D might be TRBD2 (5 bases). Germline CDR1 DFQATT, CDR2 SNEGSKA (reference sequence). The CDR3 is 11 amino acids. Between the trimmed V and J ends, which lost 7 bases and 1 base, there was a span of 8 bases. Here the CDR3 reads CSGTGSYEQYF. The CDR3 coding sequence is TGCAGTGGGACGGGGTCCTACGAGCAGTACTTC.

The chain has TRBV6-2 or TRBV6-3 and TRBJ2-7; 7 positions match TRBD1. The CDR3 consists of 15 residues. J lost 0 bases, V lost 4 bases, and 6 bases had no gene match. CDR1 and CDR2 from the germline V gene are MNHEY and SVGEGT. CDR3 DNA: TGTGCCAGCAGTTCCGGACAGGCCGCCTCCTACGAGCAGTACTTC. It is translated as CASSSGQAASYEQYF.

This CDR3 is CATSSRQGWQGEKLFF. The CDR3 bases are TGTGCCACCAGCAGTAGACAGGGGTGGCAAGGTGAAAAACTGTTTTTT. The chain is built from TRBV15 and TRBJ1-4; TRBD1 matches 8 bases. V gave up 3 bases and J gave up 7 bases; unmatched junction bases: 10. This CDR3 contains 16 residues. From germline, CDR1 is LNHNV and CDR2 YYDKDF (reference sequence).

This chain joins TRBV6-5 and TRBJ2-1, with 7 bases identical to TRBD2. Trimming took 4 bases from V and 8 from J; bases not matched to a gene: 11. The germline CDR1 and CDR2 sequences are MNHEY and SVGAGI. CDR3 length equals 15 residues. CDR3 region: CASSSTPKGRDEQFF. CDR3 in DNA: TGTGCCAGCAGTTCGACACCCAAGGGGAGGGATGAGCAGTTCTTC.

The CDR3 nucleotides are TGTGCCAGCAGCCGGACAGGGAATGGCTACACCTTC. Translated: CASSRTGNGYTF. V usage is TRBV3-1 (or the pseudogene TRBV3-2) and J usage is TRBJ1-2, with TRBD1 identical over 8 bases. V trimming: 4 bases; J trimming: 6 bases; junction bases outside the gene matches: 1. From germline, CDR1 is LGHDT and CDR2 YNNKEL (reference sequence). This CDR3 comprises 12 residues.

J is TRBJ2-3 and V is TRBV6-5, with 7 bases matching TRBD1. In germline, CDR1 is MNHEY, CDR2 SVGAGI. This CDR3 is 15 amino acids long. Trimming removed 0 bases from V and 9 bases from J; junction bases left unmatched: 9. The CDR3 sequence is CASSYSSARGWTQYF. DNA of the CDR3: TGTGCCAGCAGTTACTCGTCGGCCAGGGGGTGGACGCAGTATTTT.

Written as DNA, the CDR3 is TGCGCCAGCAGCTACGGGACAGGGGCAAATAGGGAGCTGTTTTTT. It is translated as CASSYGTGANRELFF. The chain uses TRBV5-1 and TRBJ2-2; 10 bases line up with TRBD1. Germline V gene sequence: CDR1 SGHRS, CDR2 YFSETQ. V shed 3 bases and J 9 bases; nucleotides not matched to a gene: 8. The CDR3 runs to 15 residues. Together with reference TRBV5-1 and TRBJ2-2, the CDR3 gives the full variable domain: KAGVTQTPRYLIKTRGQQVTLSCSPISGHRSVSWYQQTPGQGLQFLFEYFSETQRNKGNFPGRFSGRQFSNSRSEMNVSTLELGDSALYLCASSYGTGANRELFFGEGSRLTVL.

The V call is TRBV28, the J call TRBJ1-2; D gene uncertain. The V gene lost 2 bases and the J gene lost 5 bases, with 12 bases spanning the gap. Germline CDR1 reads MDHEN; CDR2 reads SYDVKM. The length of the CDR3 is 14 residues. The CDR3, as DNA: TGTGCCAGCAGTTTAGGGTCCAGGCCGTATGGCTACACCTTC. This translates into CASSLGSRPYGYTF.

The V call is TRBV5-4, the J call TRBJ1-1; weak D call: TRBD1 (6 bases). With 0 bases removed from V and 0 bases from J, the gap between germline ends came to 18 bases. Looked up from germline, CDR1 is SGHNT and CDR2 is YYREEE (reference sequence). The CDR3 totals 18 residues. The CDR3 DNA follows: TGTGCCAGCAGCTTGGACGGGACAAATGGCGCCATGAACACTGAAGCTTTCTTT. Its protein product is CASSLDGTNGAMNTEAFF.

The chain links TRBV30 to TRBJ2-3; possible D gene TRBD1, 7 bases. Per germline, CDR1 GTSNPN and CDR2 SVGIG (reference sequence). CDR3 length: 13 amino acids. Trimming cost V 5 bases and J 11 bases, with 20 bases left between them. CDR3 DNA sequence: TGTGCCTGGGCGGAGGGGGCAACATACGGGCAGTATTTT. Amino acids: CAWAEGATYGQYF.

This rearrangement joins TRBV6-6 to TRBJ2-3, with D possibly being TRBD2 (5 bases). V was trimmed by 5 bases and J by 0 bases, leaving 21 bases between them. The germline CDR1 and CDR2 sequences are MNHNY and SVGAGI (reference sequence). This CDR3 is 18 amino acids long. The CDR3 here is CASSPVAGASASTDTQYF. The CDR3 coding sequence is TGTGCCAGCAGTCCGGTGGCGGGCGCATCCGCTAGCACAGATACGCAGTATTTT.

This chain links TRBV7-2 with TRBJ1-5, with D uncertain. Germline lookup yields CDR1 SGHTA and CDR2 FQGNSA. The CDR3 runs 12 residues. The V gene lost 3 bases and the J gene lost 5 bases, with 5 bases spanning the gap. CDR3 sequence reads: CASSFIDQPQHF. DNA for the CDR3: TGTGCCAGCAGCTTTATCGATCAGCCCCAGCATTTT.

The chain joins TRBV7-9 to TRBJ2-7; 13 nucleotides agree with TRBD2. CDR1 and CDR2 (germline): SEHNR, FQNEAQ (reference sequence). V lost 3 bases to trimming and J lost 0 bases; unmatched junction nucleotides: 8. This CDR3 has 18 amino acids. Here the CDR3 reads CASSLTGGLAGSSYEQYF. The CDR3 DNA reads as TGTGCCAGCAGCTTGACGGGGGGACTAGCGGGGAGCTCCTACGAGCAGTACTTC.

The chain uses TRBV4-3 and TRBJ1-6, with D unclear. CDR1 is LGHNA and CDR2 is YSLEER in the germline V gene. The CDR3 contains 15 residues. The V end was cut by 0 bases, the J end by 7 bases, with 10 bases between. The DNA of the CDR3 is TGCGCCAGCAGCCAAGACAGGATTCTAAATTCACCCCTCCACTTT. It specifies CASSQDRILNSPLHF.